This T cell receptor beta chain was found in a study of graft-versus-host responses after intestinal transplantation. Repertoires were generated with immunoSEQ multiplex PCR, while TCRdb's copy carries only in-frame clones and drops some. Of tens of thousands of clones listed, approximately 92% are singletons. Study-level results: In recipient marrow, GvH clones were found, and some appeared first in ileum or blood.

This clone was recorded a few times. The antigen is undetermined. Germline loops: CDR1 SGHAT, CDR2 FQNNGV. With V trimmed by 0 bases and J by 11 bases, 7 bases remained unmatched. The CDR3 extends over 14 amino acids. The origin of this receptor is a human patient who received an intestinal transplant, so some T cells may come from the graft donor. The sequenced sample was bone marrow, obtained 700 to 850 days after intestinal transplantation. The chain joins TRBV11-2 to TRBJ1-1, with 9 bases lining up with TRBD1. CDR3 residues: CASSLEPTGGRAFF. For the CDR3, the DNA is TGTGCCAGCAGCTTAGAACCTACAGGGGGCCGTGCTTTCTTT.